Listed here is a single T cell receptor beta chain. TCRdb re-called the PCR reads with MiXCR. Altogether roughly 90,000 clones are present, 14% to 15% being singletons, with the ten largest covering 3.6%. Thyroid surgery had not been preceded by any treatment in any patient. The data derive from a study of metastatic and nonmetastatic thyroid tumors. Study context: From malignant and benign thyroid patients, repertoires in blood and in tumor or nodule tissue were compared.

Germline V CDR1 and CDR2: DFQATT, SNEGSKA (reference sequence). V shed 0 bases and J shed 3 bases, with 21 bases lying between them. This CDR3 has 17 residues. Sequences were obtained from blood. This TCR came from a female donor with papillary thyroid cancer or a benign thyroid nodule (not recorded which). Some clones in this sample may be carry-over from other donors' samples. The rearrangement uses TRBV20-1 and TRBJ2-7; D possibly corresponds to TRBD1 (6 bases). This CDR3 reads CSARDRSPGTGYYEQYF. CDR3 bases: TGCAGTGCTAGAGATCGTTCCCCCGGCACAGGGTACTACGAGCAGTACTTC.